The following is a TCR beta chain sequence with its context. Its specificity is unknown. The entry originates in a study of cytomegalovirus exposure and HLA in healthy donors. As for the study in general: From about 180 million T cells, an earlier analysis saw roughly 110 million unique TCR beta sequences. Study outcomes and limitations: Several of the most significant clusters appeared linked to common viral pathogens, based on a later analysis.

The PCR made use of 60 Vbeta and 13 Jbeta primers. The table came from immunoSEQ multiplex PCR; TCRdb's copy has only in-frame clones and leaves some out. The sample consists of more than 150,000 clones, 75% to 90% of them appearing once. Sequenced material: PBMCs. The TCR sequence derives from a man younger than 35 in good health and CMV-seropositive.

CDR3 sequence reads: CASSLAGNNYGYTF. CDR3 in DNA: TGTGCCAGCAGCTTGGCCGGGAACAACTATGGCTACACCTTC. The V call is TRBV5-5, the J call TRBJ1-2; D gene ambiguous. The CDR3 totals 14 residues. Germline V gene data show CDR1 as SGHKS and CDR2 as YYEKEE (reference sequence). V dropped 0 bases and J dropped 2 bases, with 8 bases sitting between them.